The clone carrying this T cell receptor beta chain was detected ten times or more. This record comes from a study of human T cells and chemical hapten exposure. As for the study in general: Patients additionally received therapeutic doses of diphenylcyclopropenone on the scalp once a week, and this continued throughout the approximately 26-week study.

Regarding time point: patch test 2, 6 weeks after DPC sensitization. The sample's treatment: therapeutic diphenylcyclopropenone sensitization with weekly scalp DPC. Ahead of each patch test application, blood was drawn. Each CDR3 protein is one row after TCRdb ran MiXCR on the RACE reads. The repertoire includes about 84,000 distinct CDR3 sequences, more than 9% of them detected once, and less than 5% sits in the top ten. Germline CDR1 is WSHSY and CDR2 is SAAADI. Trimming stripped 0 bases from V and 3 bases from J, with 5 bases between. The CDR3 contains 13 residues. The receptor was derived from a woman in her forties or fifties with alopecia areata. Some clones in this sample may be carry-over from other donors' samples. The sequences come from whole blood, collected in connection with sensitization to the hapten diphenylcyclopropenone (DPC). The rearrangement uses TRBV10-2 and TRBJ1-2, with no clear D. CDR3 coding DNA: TGCGCCAGCAGTGAGTCGACTTACTATGGCTACACCTTC. Translation: CASSESTYYGYTF.